Detailed here is one TCR beta chain. Its recognized antigen is unknown. A junction boundary mismatches the germline segment, possibly from a read error. TCRbeta CDR3 regions were amplified from genomic DNA by means of the immunoSEQ Assay, a bias-controlled multiplex PCR. In the original analysis: The number of nucleated cells in each sample was estimated from the amplification of reference gene primers within the assay. To quantify the absolute abundance of each unique TCRbeta CDR3 rearrangement, sequence reads were collapsed and filtered. For each sample, productive Simpson clonality was calculated as the square root of Simpson's diversity index over productive rearrangements. What TCRdb holds here is the immuneACCESS table cut down to in-frame rearrangements. Part of the clones is not present; checked against another copy, under half of the missing clones reflect an unresolved V gene, and the others are unexplained. V and J calls and clone size are those listed in that table; D and trimming were worked out from the DNA. The sample data list approximately 230,000 clones, and just over 90% of these were observed just once. The top ten constitute around 1.8% of the sample.

These data come from a study of blood T cell repertoires in COVID-19 (dated by TCRdb to 2018 to 2021). Concerning the study at large: Collaborator samples came from the United States, Italy and Spain and covered acute and convalescent phases of COVID-19. The material from the prospective study consisted of cDNA or gDNA derived from T cells, B-cell-depleted T cells, or PBMCs. Deeply sampled blood TCRbeta repertoires from subjects exposed to, actively infected with, or recovered from COVID-19 were included in the dataset. The repertoires were made available in a free public database intended to serve as a resource for research on the immune response to SARS-CoV-2. Samples came from the ongoing ImmuneRACE study (first 160 participants) plus 1,254 subjects from 6 global collaborators. Sample metadata almost always included a de-identified subject ID, COVID-19 status, age in years and sex. Where HLA class I and class II types were available, the types were taken from metadata supplied by the sample provider, not from assay-based typing. Points the paper makes about the study in general: Clinical and demographic metadata were provided uncurated, with the amount varying by source and participant.

The CDR3 spans 11 residues, from the cysteine through the phenylalanine. Solely the CDR3 DNA is kept, with 33 bases framed from the first base. CDR1 and CDR2, per the germline V gene (reference sequence), are DFQATT and SNEGSKA. Enrolling through a virtual design, the prospective study's participants ranged in age from roughly 18 to 90 years and lived across 20 to 25 United States geographic areas. In the prospective study, cohorts were assigned on the basis of participant-reported clinical history obtained from a screening survey and a study questionnaire. Recovered participants in ImmuneRACE Cohort 3 were defined as having two consecutive negative NP/OP PCR tests, clearance from a healthcare professional, or resolution of symptoms. In the prospective study, mobile phlebotomists collected whole blood, serum and a nasopharyngeal or oropharyngeal swab from each participant. Participants in the prospective study had the option to provide additional blood draws and questionnaires over a 2-month period. Blood samples from the prospective study were shipped frozen or at room temperature prior to DNA extraction.

The TCR comes from a woman aged 18-29 years who had recovered from COVID-19. The rearranged segments are TRBV20-1 and TRBJ1-2; the junction holds 8 bases that match TRBD1. Sequenced input: PBMCs or T cells enriched from blood (not recorded which). The DNA is as follows: TGCAGTGCGGGAGGACAGGGTAAAGAGTCCTTC. It specifies CSAGGQGKESF.